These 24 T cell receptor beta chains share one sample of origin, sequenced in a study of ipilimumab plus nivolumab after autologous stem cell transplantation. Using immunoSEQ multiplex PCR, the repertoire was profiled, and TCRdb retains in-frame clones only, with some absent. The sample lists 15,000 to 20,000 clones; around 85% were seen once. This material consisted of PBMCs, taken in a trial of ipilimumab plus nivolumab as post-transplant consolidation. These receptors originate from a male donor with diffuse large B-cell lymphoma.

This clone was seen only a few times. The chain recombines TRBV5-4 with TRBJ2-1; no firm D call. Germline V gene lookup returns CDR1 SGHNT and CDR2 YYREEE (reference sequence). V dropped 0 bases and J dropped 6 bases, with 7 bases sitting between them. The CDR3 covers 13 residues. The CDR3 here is CASSLVVGNEQFF. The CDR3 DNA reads TGTGCCAGCAGCTTGGTGGTCGGCAATGAGCAGTTCTTC.

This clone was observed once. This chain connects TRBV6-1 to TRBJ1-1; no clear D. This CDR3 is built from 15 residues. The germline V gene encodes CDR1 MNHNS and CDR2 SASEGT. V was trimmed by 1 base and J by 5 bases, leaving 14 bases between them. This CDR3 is CASSEGWRQRTEAFF. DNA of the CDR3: TGTGCCAGCAGTGAAGGATGGAGGCAGAGGACTGAAGCTTTCTTT.

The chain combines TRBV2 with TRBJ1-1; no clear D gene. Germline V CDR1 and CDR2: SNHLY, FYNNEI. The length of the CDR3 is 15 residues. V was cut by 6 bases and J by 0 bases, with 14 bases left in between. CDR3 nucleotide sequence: TGTGCCAGCAGGGCAATGTTTCCGATGAACACTGAAGCTTTCTTT. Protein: CASRAMFPMNTEAFF.

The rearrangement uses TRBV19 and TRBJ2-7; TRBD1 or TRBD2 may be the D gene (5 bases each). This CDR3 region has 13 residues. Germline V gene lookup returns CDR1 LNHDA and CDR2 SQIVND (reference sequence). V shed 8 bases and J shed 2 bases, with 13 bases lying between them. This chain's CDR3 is CASGSPGPYEQYF. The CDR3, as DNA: TGTGCCAGTGGGAGTCCGGGGCCCTACGAGCAGTACTTC.

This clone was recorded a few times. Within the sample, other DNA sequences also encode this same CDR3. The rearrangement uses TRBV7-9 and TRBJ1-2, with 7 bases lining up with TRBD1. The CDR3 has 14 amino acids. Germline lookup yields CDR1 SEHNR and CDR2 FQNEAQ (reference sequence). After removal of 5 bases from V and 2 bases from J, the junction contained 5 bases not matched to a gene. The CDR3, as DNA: TGTGCCAGCAGCACTCAGGGGGGGAACTATGGCTACACCTTC. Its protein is CASSTQGGNYGYTF.

The DNA of the CDR3 is TGTGCCAGCAGTGTCCAGTCGGGGGAACGAGATACGCAGTATTTT. This translates into CASSVQSGERDTQYF. The J gene is TRBJ2-3, the V gene TRBV6-1; TRBD2 might be the D (6 bases). V shed 4 bases and J shed 5 bases, with 16 bases lying between them. This CDR3 contains 15 residues. The V gene's germline CDR1 is MNHNS and CDR2 SASEGT.

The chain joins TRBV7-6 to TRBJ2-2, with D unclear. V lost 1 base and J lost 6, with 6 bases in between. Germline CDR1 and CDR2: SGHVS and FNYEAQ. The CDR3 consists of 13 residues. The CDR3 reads CASSLDFSGELFF. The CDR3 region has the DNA TGTGCCAGCAGCTTAGATTTTTCCGGGGAGCTGTTTTTT.

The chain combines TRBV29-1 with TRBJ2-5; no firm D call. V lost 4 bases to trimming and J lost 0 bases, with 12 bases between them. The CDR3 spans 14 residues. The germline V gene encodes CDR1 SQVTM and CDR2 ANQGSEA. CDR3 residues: CSVVPEEYQETQYF. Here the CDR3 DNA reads TGCAGCGTTGTACCAGAGGAGTACCAAGAGACCCAGTACTTC.

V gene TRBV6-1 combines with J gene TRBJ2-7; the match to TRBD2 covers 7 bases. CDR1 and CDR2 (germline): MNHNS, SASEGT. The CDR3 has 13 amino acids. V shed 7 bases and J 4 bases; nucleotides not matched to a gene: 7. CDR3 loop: CASTAPSGYEQYF. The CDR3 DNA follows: TGTGCCAGCACGGCCCCTAGCGGATACGAGCAGTACTTC.

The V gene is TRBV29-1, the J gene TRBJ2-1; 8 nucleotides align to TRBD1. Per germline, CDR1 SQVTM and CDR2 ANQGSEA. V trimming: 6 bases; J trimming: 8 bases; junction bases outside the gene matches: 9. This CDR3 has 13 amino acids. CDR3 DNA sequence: TGCAGCGTGGGGGATAGACAGGGGCATGAGCAGTTCTTC. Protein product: CSVGDRQGHEQFF.

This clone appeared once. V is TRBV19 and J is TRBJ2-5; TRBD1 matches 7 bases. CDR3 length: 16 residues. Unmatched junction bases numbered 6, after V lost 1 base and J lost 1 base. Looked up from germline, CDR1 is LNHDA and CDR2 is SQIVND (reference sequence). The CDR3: CASSIVLAGGQETQYF. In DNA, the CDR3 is TGTGCCAGTAGTATAGTATTGGCAGGGGGCCAAGAGACCCAGTACTTC. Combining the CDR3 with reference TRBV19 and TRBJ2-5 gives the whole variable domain DGGITQSPKYLFRKEGQNVTLSCEQNLNHDAMYWYRQDPGQGLRLIYYSQIVNDFQKGDIAEGYSVSREKKESFPLTVTSAQKNPTAFYLCASSIVLAGGQETQYFGPGTRLLVL.

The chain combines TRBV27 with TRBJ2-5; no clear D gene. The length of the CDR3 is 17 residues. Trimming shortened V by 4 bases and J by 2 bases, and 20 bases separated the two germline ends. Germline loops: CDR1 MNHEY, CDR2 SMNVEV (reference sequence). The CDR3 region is CASSSRARVDGQETQYF. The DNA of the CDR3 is TGTGCCAGCAGTTCAAGGGCGCGAGTAGATGGTCAAGAGACCCAGTACTTC.

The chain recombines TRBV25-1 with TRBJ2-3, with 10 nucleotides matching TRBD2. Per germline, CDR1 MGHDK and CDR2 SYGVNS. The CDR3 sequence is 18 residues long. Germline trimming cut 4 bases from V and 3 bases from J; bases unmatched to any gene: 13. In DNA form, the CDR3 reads TGTGCCAGCAGTGCACCGAGGGGAGCGGGGGGGATTACAGATACGCAGTATTTT. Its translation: CASSAPRGAGGITDTQYF.

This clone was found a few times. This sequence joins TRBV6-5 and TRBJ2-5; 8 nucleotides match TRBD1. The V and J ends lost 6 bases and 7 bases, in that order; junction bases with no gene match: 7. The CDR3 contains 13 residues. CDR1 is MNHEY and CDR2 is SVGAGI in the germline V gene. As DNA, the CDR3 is TGTGCCAGCAGCTTTGACAGGGGTGGGACCCAGTACTTC. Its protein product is CASSFDRGGTQYF.

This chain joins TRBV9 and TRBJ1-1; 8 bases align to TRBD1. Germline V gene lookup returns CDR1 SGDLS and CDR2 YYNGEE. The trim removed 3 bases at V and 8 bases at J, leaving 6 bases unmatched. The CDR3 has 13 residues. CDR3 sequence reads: CASSANRDREAFF. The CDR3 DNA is TGTGCCAGCAGCGCCAACCGGGACAGGGAAGCTTTCTTT.

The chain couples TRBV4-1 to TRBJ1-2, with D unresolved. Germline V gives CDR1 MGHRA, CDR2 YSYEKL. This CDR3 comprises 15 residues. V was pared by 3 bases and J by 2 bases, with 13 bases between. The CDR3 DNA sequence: TGCGCCAGCAGCCACCTGGGAGCCGGGAACTATGGCTACACCTTC. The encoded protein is CASSHLGAGNYGYTF.

CDR3 residues: CASSQLTGGTDTQYF. The CDR3 nucleotides are TGTGCCAGCAGCCAACTGACAGGGGGCACAGATACGCAGTATTTT. The rearrangement uses TRBV14 and TRBJ2-3; 8 bases are shared with TRBD1. The J segment lost 1 base and the V segment lost 2 bases, leaving 2 bases of the junction unmatched. CDR1 is SGHDN and CDR2 is FVKESK in the germline V gene. This CDR3 region has 15 residues. The variable domain in full, with the rest retrieved from reference TRBV14 and TRBJ2-3, is EAGVTQFPSHSVIEKGQTVTLRCDPISGHDNLYWYRRVMGKEIKFLLHFVKESKQDESGMPNNRFLAERTGGTYSTLKVQPAELEDSGVYFCASSQLTGGTDTQYFGPGTRLTVL.

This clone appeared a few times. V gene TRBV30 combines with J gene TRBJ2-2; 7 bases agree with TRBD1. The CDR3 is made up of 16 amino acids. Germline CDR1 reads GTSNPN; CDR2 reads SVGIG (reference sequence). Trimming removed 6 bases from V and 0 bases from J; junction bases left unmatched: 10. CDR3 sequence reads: CACPGTEYANTGELFF. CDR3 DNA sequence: TGTGCCTGTCCCGGGACAGAATACGCGAACACCGGGGAGCTGTTTTTT. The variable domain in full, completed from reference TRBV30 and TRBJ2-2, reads SQTIHQWPATLVQPVGSPLSLECTVEGTSNPNLYWYRQAAGRGLQLLFYSVGIGQISSEVPQNLSASRPQDRQFILSSKKLLLSDSGFYLCACPGTEYANTGELFFGEGSRLTVL.

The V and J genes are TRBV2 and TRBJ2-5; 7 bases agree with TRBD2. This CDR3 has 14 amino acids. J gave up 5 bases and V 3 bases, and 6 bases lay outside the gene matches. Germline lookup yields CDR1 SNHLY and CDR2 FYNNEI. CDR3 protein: CASSDSRGKETQYF. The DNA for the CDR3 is TGTGCCAGCAGTGACTCGCGGGGGAAGGAGACCCAGTACTTC.

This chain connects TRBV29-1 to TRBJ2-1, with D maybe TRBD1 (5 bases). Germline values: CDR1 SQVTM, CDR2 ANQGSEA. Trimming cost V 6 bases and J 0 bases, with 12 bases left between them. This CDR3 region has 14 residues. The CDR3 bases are TGCAGCGTAGACAGAGTATCCTCCTACAATGAGCAGTTCTTC. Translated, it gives CSVDRVSSYNEQFF.

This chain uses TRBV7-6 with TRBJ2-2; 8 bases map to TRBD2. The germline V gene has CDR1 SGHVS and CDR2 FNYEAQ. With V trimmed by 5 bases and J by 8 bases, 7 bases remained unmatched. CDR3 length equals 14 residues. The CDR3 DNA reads TGTGCCAGCAGCCCGCCGGGGGGGCGTGGGGAGCTGTTTTTT. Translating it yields CASSPPGGRGELFF.

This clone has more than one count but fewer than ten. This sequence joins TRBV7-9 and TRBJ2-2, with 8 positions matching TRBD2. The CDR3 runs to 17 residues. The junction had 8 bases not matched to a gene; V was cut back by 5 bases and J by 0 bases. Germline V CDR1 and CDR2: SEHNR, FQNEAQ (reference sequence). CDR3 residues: CASSHFGGGTNTGELFF. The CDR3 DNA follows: TGTGCCAGCAGCCACTTTGGCGGGGGGACGAACACCGGGGAGCTGTTTTTT.

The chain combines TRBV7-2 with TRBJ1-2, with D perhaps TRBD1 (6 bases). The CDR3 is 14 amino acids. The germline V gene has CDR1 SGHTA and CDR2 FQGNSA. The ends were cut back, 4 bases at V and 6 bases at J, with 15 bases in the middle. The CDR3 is CASSSEQGMDGYTF. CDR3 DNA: TGTGCCAGCAGCTCCGAACAGGGTATGGATGGCTACACCTTC.

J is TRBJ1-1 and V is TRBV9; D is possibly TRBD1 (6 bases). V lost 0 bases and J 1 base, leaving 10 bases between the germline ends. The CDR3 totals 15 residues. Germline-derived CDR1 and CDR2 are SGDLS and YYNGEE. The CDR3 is CASSVGGGGNTEAFF. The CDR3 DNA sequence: TGTGCCAGCAGCGTAGGAGGGGGGGGGAACACTGAAGCTTTCTTT.